A selection of T cell receptor beta chains follows, all from one sample in a study of T cells in Graves' hyperthyroidism and ophthalmopathy. Using its own MiXCR run on the multiplex PCR reads, TCRdb lists one record per CDR3 protein. The table has about 340,000 distinct CDR3 sequences, over 15% seen once. The sequenced sample was blood. These receptors were taken from a woman between 50 and 59 years old with Graves' hyperthyroidism. Each CDR3 is given with its conserved first and last residue. A D gene is named only where the DNA matches it firmly. Only some rows state a clone size, as once, few, many or a class for expanded clones.

d_call j_call v_call clone_size cdr3_nt cdr3_aa
- TRBJ2-3 TRBV5-1 - TGTGCCAGCAGACAGTACACAGATACGCAGTATTTT CASRQYTDTQYF
- TRBJ2-1 TRBV3-1 - TGTGCCAGCAGCCAAGGCGGGACTCCTGCCTTCTCCTACAATGAGCAGTTCTTC CASSQGGTPAFSYNEQFF
TRBD1 TRBJ1-2 TRBV29-1 - TGCAGCGCCCAGGGGACAGCGGGCTATGGCTACACCTTC CSAQGTAGYGYTF
- TRBJ2-5 TRBV30 - TGTGCCTGGGGGGGGGAGACCCAGTACTTC CAWGGETQYF
TRBD1 TRBJ1-4 TRBV12-3/TRBV12-4 few TGTGCCAGCAGTCCCGGGACAGAGTATGAAAAACTGTTTTTT CASSPGTEYEKLFF
- TRBJ2-3 TRBV5-1 few TGCGCCAGCAGCTGGCCTACGGGCGGGGGCACAGATACGCAGTATTTT CASSWPTGGGTDTQYF
- TRBJ2-1 TRBV7-9 many TGTGCCAGCAGCGCAATGACGGTAACGGGAGACAGTGAGCAGTTCTTC CASSAMTVTGDSEQFF
- TRBJ2-7 TRBV20-1 few TGCAGTGCTAGAGATTTCAGCTCCTACGAGCAGTACTTC CSARDFSSYEQYF
- TRBJ1-1 TRBV7-9 - TGTGCCAGCAGCTTACGTGGGGCCGGGGCGATCGGGACTGAAGCTTTCTTT CASSLRGAGAIGTEAFF
- TRBJ1-2 TRBV11-2 - TGTGCCAGCAGGCGGGCGTCCACAGCTAACTATGGCTACACCTTC CASRRASTANYGYTF
TRBD1 TRBJ1-2 TRBV27 many TGTGCCAGCAGTCCAGGGGGGGTCTATGGCTACACCTTC CASSPGGVYGYTF
TRBD1 TRBJ2-2 TRBV24-1 few TGTGCCACCCGGGACAGGGGGAACGGGGAGCTGTTTTTT CATRDRGNGELFF
- TRBJ2-1 TRBV10-3 - TGTGCCATCAGTGAGTCCCGGGACAAGGATCCGGGTGAGCAGTTCTTC CAISESRDKDPGEQFF
- TRBJ1-1 TRBV6-5 - TGTGCCAGCAGTTACAGGGGGGGAAATGAAGCTTTCTTT CASSYRGGNEAFF
TRBD1 TRBJ2-1 TRBV7-3 few TGTGCCAGCAGCCATGACAGGGGCCATGAGCAGTTCTTC CASSHDRGHEQFF
TRBD2 TRBJ2-1 TRBV5-1 many TGCGCCAGCAGCAAACTAGCGGGGGCGAGGTCCTACAATGAGCAGTTCTTC CASSKLAGARSYNEQFF
- TRBJ2-1 TRBV11-3 - TGTGCCAGCCTATCCGGGACCCCAATGGGCCATGAGCAGTTCTTC CASLSGTPMGHEQFF
- TRBJ2-7 TRBV30 many TGTGCCTGGGCCCCCGGGCAGGGATGGAGGGAGCAGTACTTC CAWAPGQGWREQYF
- TRBJ1-1 TRBV10-2 many TGCGCCAGCAGTGACAGGGATGGTGAAGCTTTCTTT CASSDRDGEAFF
- TRBJ2-5 TRBV12-3/TRBV12-4 - TGTGCCAGCAGTTTTCAAGCCATAGTAGAGACCCAGTACTTC CASSFQAIVETQYF
TRBD1 TRBJ1-1 TRBV20-1 - TGCAGTGCTCTTACAGGGGGTGGGGTGGCTTTCTTT CSALTGGGVAFF
TRBD1 TRBJ1-4 TRBV12-3/TRBV12-4 few TGTGCCAGCAGTGGAGGGACAGGGGATGAAAAACTGTTTTTT CASSGGTGDEKLFF
TRBD2 TRBJ2-1 TRBV20-1 - TGCAGTGCCATCGGGGGGAGGGCCGTCAATGAGCAGTTCTTC CSAIGGRAVNEQFF
- TRBJ2-3 TRBV24-1 few TGTGCCACCAGTGATTTTCCTCTAACAGATACGCAGTATTTT CATSDFPLTDTQYF
- TRBJ1-4 TRBV7-2 many TGTGCCAGCAGCTTAAGTTGGGAGGAAAAACTGTTTTTT CASSLSWEEKLFF
TRBD2 TRBJ2-7 TRBV5-1 many TGCGCCAGCAGCTTGGAGGCTAGCGGGAGAGACGAGCAGTACTTC CASSLEASGRDEQYF
- TRBJ2-6 TRBV6-1 few TGTGCCAGCCGAACAGAGGGGATGGCCAACGTCCTGACTTTC CASRTEGMANVLTF
TRBD1 TRBJ2-3 TRBV29-1 few TGCAGCGTTCGGACAGGGTCTAGCACAGATACGCAGTATTTT CSVRTGSSTDTQYF
- TRBJ1-3 TRBV5-1 few TGCGCCAGCAGCTCCGAGGGGGTAGAAAACACCATATATTTT CASSSEGVENTIYF
TRBD1 TRBJ2-1 TRBV5-1 - TGCGCCAGCAGCTCGAGTTGGACAGGGGGCAATGAGCAGTTCTTC CASSSSWTGGNEQFF
- TRBJ1-6 TRBV7-9 few TGTGCCAGCAGCTTAGTCCCAGGGGAGAATTCACCCCTCCACTTT CASSLVPGENSPLHF
- TRBJ1-1 TRBV3-1 - TGTGCCAGCAGCCAAGGGACAGCGGGCTCGGGCACTGAAGCTTTCTTT CASSQGTAGSGTEAFF
- TRBJ2-1 TRBV20-1 many TGCAGTGCTATGTTTGATGAGCAGTTCTTC CSAMFDEQFF
TRBD2 TRBJ2-3 TRBV20-1 many TGCAGTGCCACAGAGGCCAGCGGGAGAGGGTCAGATACGCAGTATTTT CSATEASGRGSDTQYF
- TRBJ1-5 TRBV12-3/TRBV12-4 many TGTGCCAGCAGTCAGCGGAACCCAGACAATCAGCCCCAGCATTTT CASSQRNPDNQPQHF
- TRBJ1-1 TRBV3-1 many TGTGCCAGCAGCCATCTCAGGGAAAACACTGAAGCTTTCTTT CASSHLRENTEAFF
- TRBJ1-2 TRBV12-3/TRBV12-4 few TGTGCCAGCAGTTTAGAGAGGAAAACAAACTATGGCTACACCTTC CASSLERKTNYGYTF
- TRBJ1-5 TRBV12-3/TRBV12-4 - TGTGCCAGCAGTTTTGGGAATAGCAATCAGCCCCAGCATTTT CASSFGNSNQPQHF
- TRBJ2-5 TRBV12-3/TRBV12-4 few TGTGCCAGCAGTCTCGACAGGTACCAAGAGACCCAGTACTTC CASSLDRYQETQYF
- TRBJ1-1 TRBV12-3/TRBV12-4 many TGTGCCAGCAGTTTCTGGGACACTGGCACTGAAGCTTTCTTT CASSFWDTGTEAFF
- TRBJ2-2 TRBV2 - TGTGCCAGCACAAAGGCTCCCGGGGAGCTGTTTTTT CASTKAPGELFF
TRBD1 TRBJ1-2 TRBV10-3 many TGTGCCATCAGTGCCGGACAGGGGGCGTCGGGGAACTATGGCTACACCTTC CAISAGQGASGNYGYTF
- TRBJ1-3 TRBV7-2 few TGTGCCAGCAGCTTAGTCCCCGGAAACACCATATATTTT CASSLVPGNTIYF
- TRBJ1-1 TRBV12-3/TRBV12-4 many TGTGCCAGCAGTTTTGGGGGTATGAACACTGAAGCTTTCTTT CASSFGGMNTEAFF
- TRBJ2-5 TRBV20-1 - TGCGGTGCTAGAGATCCCCCTAGAGTCCCCCAAGAGACCCAGTACTTC CGARDPPRVPQETQYF
- TRBJ2-2 TRBV28 - TGTGCCAGCAGTTTATGGGCCGGGTTGGGGGAGCTGTTTTTT CASSLWAGLGELFF
- TRBJ2-6 TRBV7-8 many TGTGCCACCTCGCCGGGTCTAGGGAGAGAATACCTTGGGGCCAACGTCCTGACTTTC CATSPGLGREYLGANVLTF
- TRBJ2-1 TRBV6-1 many TGTGCCAGCAGTGAACGCGGGACCATCTACAATGAGCAGTTCTTC CASSERGTIYNEQFF
TRBD1 TRBJ2-7 TRBV10-2 few TGCGCCAGCAGTTTCACCGGGACAGGGGGACCCCTTCACTCCTACGAGCAGTACTTC CASSFTGTGGPLHSYEQYF